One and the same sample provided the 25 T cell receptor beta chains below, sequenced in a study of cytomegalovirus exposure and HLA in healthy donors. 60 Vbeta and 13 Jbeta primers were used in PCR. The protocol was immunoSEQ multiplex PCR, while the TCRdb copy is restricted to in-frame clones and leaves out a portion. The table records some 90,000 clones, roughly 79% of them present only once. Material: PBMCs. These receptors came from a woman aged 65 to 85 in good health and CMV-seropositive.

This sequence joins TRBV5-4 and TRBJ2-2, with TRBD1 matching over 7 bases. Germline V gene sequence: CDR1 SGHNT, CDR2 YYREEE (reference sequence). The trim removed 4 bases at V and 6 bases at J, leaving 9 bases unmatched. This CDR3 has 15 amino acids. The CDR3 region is CASSPAHRGAGELFF. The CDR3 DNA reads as TGTGCCAGCAGCCCGGCGCACAGGGGCGCCGGGGAGCTGTTTTTT.

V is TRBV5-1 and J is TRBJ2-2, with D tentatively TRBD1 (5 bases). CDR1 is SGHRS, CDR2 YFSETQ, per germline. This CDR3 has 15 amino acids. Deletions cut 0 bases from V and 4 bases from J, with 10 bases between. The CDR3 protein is CASSLVRQGTGELFF. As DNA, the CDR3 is TGCGCCAGCAGCTTGGTGCGTCAGGGCACCGGGGAGCTGTTTTTT.

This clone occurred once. CDR3 loop: CASSKRTAKLGTDTQYF. DNA for the CDR3: TGTGCCAGCAGCAAGAGGACAGCAAAACTGGGGACAGATACGCAGTATTTT. The chain carries TRBV21-1 and TRBJ2-3; the table assigns TRBD1, which was not confirmed against the DNA. TRBV21-1 is flagged as a pseudogene. The CDR3 consists of 17 residues.

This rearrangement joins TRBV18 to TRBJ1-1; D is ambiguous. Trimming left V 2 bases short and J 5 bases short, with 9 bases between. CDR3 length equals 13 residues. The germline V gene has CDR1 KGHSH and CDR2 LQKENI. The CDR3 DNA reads TGTGCCAGCTCACCAATGAGGGATACTGAAGCTTTCTTT. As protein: CASSPMRDTEAFF.

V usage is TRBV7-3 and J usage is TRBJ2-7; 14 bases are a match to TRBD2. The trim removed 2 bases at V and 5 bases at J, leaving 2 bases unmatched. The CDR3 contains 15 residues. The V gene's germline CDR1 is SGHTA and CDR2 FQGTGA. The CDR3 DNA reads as TGTGCCAGCAGCTTAGGGACTAGCGGGAGCAACGAGCAGTACTTC. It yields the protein CASSLGTSGSNEQYF.

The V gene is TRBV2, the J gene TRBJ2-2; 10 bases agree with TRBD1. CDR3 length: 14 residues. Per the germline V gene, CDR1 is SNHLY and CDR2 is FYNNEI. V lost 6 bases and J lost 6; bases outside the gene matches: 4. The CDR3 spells CASRTGTGAGELFF. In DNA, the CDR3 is TGTGCCAGCAGGACCGGGACAGGGGCCGGGGAGCTGTTTTTT.

CDR3 in DNA: TGTGCCAGCAGTTCCTCAGGGGTTTCCTACGAGCAGTACTTC. Translation: CASSSSGVSYEQYF. V and J are TRBV28 and TRBJ2-7, with a possible D match to TRBD1 (6 bases). Between the trimmed V and J ends, which lost 4 bases and 1 base, there was a span of 11 bases. The CDR3 is 14 amino acids. Per germline, CDR1 MDHEN and CDR2 SYDVKM.

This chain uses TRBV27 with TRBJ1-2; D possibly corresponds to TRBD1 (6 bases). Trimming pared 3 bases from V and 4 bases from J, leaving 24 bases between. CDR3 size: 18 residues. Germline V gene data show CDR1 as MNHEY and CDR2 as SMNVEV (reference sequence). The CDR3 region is CASSFSGLRGASSYGYTF. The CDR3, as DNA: TGTGCCAGCAGTTTTAGCGGGTTACGGGGGGCCTCTAGCTATGGCTACACCTTC.

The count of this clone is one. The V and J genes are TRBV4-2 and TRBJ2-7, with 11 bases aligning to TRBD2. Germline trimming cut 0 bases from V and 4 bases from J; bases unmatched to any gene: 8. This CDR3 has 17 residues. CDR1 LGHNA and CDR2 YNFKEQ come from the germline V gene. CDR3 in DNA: TGTGCCAGCAGCCAAGATTTCTCTCTAGCGGGAGGTTACGAGCAGTACTTC. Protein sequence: CASSQDFSLAGGYEQYF.

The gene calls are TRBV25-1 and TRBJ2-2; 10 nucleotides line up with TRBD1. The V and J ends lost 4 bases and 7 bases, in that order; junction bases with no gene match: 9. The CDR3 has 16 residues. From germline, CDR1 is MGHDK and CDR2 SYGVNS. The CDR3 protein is CASSVRTGGKGGELFF. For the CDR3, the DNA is TGTGCCAGCAGTGTTCGGACAGGGGGGAAAGGCGGGGAGCTGTTTTTT. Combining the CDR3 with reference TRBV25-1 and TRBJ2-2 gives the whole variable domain EADIYQTPRYLVIGTGKKITLECSQTMGHDKMYWYQQDPGMELHLIHYSYGVNSTEKGDLSSESTVSRIRTEHFPLTLESARPSHTSQYLCASSVRTGGKGGELFFGEGSRLTVL.

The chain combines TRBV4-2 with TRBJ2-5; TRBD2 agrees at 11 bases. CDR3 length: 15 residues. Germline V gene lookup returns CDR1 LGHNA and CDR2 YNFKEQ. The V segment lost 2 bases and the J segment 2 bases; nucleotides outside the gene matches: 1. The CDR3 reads CASSQRLAGQETQYF. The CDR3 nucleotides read TGTGCCAGCAGCCAAAGACTAGCGGGACAAGAGACCCAGTACTTC.

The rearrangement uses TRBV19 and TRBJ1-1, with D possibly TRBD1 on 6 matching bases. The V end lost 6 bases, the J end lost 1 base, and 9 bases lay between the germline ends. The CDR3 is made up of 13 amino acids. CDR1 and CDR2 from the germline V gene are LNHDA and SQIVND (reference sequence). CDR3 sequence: CASRTGQNTEAFF. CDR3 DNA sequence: TGTGCCAGTAGGACGGGACAGAACACTGAAGCTTTCTTT. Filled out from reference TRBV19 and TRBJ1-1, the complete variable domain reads DGGITQSPKYLFRKEGQNVTLSCEQNLNHDAMYWYRQDPGQGLRLIYYSQIVNDFQKGDIAEGYSVSREKKESFPLTVTSAQKNPTAFYLCASRTGQNTEAFFGQGTRLTVV.

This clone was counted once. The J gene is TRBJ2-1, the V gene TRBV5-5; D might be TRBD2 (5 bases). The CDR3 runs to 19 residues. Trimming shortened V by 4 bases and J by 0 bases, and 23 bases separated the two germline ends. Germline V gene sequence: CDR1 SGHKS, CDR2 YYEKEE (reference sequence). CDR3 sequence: CASSLRGVGATLSYNEQFF. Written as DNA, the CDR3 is TGTGCCAGCAGCCTCCGGGGAGTGGGAGCTACTCTCTCCTACAATGAGCAGTTCTTC.

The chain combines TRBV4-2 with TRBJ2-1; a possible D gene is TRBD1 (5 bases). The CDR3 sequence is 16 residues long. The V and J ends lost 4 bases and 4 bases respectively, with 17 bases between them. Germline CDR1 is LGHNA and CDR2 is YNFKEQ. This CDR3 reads CASSPTSRAAYNEQFF. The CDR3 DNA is TGTGCCAGCAGCCCCACCTCCAGGGCGGCTTACAATGAGCAGTTCTTC.

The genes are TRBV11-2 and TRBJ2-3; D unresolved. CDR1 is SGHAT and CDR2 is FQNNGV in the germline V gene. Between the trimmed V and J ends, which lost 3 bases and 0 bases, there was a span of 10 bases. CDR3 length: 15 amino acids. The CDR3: CASSFSGSSTDTQYF. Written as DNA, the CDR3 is TGTGCCAGCAGCTTCTCCGGTTCTAGCACAGATACGCAGTATTTT.

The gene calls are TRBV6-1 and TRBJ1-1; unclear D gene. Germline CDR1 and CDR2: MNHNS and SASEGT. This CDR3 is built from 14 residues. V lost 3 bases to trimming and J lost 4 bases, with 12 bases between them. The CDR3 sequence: CASSDPPRGTEAFF. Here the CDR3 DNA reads TGTGCCAGCAGTGACCCGCCGCGGGGCACTGAAGCTTTCTTT.

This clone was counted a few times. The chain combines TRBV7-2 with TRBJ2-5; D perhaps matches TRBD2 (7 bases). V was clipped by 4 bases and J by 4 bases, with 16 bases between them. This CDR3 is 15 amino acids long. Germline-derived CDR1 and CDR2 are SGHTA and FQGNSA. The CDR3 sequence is CASSWEGVNRETQYF. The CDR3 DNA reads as TGTGCCAGCAGCTGGGAGGGGGTTAACAGAGAGACCCAGTACTTC.

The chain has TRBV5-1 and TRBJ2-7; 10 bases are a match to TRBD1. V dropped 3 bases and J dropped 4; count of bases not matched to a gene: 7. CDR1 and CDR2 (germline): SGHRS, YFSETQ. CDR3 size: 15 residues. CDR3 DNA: TGCGCCAGCAGCTCTACCGGGACAGGGGCTTACGAGCAGTACTTC. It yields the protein CASSSTGTGAYEQYF.

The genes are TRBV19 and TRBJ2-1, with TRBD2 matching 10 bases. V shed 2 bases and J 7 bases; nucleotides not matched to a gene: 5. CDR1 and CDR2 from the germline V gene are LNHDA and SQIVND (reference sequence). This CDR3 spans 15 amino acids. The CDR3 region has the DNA TGTGCCAGTAGTATACTTGGGACTAGCGAGAATGAGCAGTTCTTC. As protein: CASSILGTSENEQFF.

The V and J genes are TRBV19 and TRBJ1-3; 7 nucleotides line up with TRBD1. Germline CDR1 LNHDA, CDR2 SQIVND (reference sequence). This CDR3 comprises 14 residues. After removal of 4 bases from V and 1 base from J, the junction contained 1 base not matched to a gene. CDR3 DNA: TGTGCCAGTAGTAAGGGGGCGTCTGGAAACACCATATATTTT. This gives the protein CASSKGASGNTIYF.

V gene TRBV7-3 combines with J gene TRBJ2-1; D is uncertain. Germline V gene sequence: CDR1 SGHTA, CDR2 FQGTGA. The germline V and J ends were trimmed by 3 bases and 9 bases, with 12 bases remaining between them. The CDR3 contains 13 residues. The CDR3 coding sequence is TGTGCCAGCAGCTTTTATTTAGATGGTGAGCAGTTCTTC. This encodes CASSFYLDGEQFF.

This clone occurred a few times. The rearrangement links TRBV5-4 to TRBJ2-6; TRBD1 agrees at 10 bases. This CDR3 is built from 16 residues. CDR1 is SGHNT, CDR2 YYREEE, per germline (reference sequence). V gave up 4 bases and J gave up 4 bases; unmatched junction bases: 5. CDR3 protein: CASSPGTGAGANVLTF. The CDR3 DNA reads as TGTGCCAGCAGCCCGGGGACAGGGGCCGGGGCCAACGTCCTGACTTTC.

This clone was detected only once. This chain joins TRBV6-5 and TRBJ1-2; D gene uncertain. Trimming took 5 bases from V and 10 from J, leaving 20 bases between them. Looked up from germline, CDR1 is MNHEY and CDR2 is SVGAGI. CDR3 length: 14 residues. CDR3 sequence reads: CASSGLGTVGNYTF. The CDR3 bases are TGTGCCAGCAGTGGCCTCGGAACAGTCGGTAACTACACCTTC.

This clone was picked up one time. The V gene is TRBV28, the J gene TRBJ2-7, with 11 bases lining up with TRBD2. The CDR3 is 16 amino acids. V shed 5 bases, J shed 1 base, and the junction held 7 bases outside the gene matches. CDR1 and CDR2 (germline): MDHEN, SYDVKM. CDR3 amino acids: CASSPLTSGGSYEQYF. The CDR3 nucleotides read TGTGCCAGCAGTCCCTTAACTAGCGGGGGATCCTACGAGCAGTACTTC.

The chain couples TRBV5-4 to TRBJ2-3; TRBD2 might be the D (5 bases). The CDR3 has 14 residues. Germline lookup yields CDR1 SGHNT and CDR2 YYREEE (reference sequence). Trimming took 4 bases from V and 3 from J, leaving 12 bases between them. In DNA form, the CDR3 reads TGTGCCAGCAGCCAACAGCGGTCGACAGATACGCAGTATTTT. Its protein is CASSQQRSTDTQYF.